These T cell receptor beta chains were read from a single sample in a study of blood T cell repertoires in COVID-19. Profiling relied on immunoSEQ multiplex PCR, and the TCRdb table lists in-frame clones only, not all of them. The data show 360,000 or so clones, with roughly 87% seen just once and around 3% held by the top ten. Sequenced: PBMCs or T cells enriched from blood (not recorded which). The receptors were sampled from a young woman who had recovered from COVID-19. CDR3s include the opening cysteine and the closing phenylalanine or tryptophan. D genes are given only for firm matches. Not all rows give a size; the values are once, few, many and, for expanded clones, a class.

j_call clone_size v_call d_call cdr3_aa cdr3_nt
TRBJ2-1 NA TRBV27 TRBD2 CASRLGTSGYNEQFF TGTGCCAGCAGACTCGGGACTAGCGGCTACAATGAGCAGTTCTTC
TRBJ1-5 NA TRBV12-3/TRBV12-4 NA CASSFPLQPQHF TGTGCCAGCAGTTTTCCCCTCCAGCCCCAGCATTTT
TRBJ1-4 NA TRBV28 TRBD1 CASTGGYSQGREKLFF TGTGCCAGCACAGGGGGCTATAGTCAAGGCCGTGAAAAACTGTTTTTT
TRBJ1-6 NA TRBV7-9 TRBD1 CASSTRQGDSPLHF TGTGCCAGCAGCACAAGACAGGGAGATTCACCCCTCCACTTT
TRBJ1-5 NA TRBV28 NA CASSLPLSNQPQHF TGTGCCAGCAGTTTACCCCTAAGCAATCAGCCCCAGCATTTT
TRBJ1-3 NA TRBV11-2 NA CASSLHYREPGNTIYF TGTGCCAGCAGCCTACATTACAGGGAACCTGGAAACACCATATATTTT
TRBJ2-7 NA TRBV6-5 NA CASSSFDSTAYEQYF TGTGCCAGCAGTTCTTTCGACTCTACGGCCTACGAGCAGTACTTC
TRBJ2-1 NA TRBV11-3 NA CASSLVRQDEQFF TGTGCCAGCAGCTTAGTCCGGCAGGATGAGCAGTTCTTC
TRBJ2-1 NA TRBV5-1 NA CASSLGGLVYNEQFF TGCGCCAGCAGCTTAGGCGGGTTAGTTTACAATGAGCAGTTCTTC
TRBJ2-2 few TRBV7-2 TRBD1 CASSPGTGYTGELFF TGTGCCAGCAGCCCAGGGACAGGTTACACCGGGGAGCTGTTTTTT
TRBJ2-7 NA TRBV2 NA CASKIFYEQYF TGTGCCAGTAAAATATTTTACGAGCAGTACTTC
TRBJ1-1 NA TRBV6-5 NA CASNRALGTEAFF TGTGCCAGCAACAGGGCTTTGGGGACTGAAGCTTTCTTT
TRBJ2-7 NA TRBV28 NA CASSPPTTGSHEQYF TGTGCCAGCAGTCCACCGACCACAGGGTCCCACGAGCAGTACTTC
TRBJ2-7 NA TRBV10-3 TRBD1 CAISPGQEIYEQYF TGTGCCATCAGTCCGGGACAGGAAATCTACGAGCAGTACTTC
TRBJ1-2 once TRBV25-1 NA CASSDPGRNGYTF TGTGCCAGCAGTGACCCCGGCAGGAATGGCTACACCTTC
TRBJ2-3 NA TRBV27 NA CASSLWAAVSTDTQYF TGTGCCAGCAGTTTATGGGCTGCCGTAAGCACAGATACGCAGTATTTT
TRBJ1-1 NA TRBV14 NA CASSQQGMNTEAFF TGTGCCAGCAGCCAACAGGGGATGAACACTGAAGCTTTCTTT
TRBJ1-1 NA TRBV5-4 NA CASSLDLGGNTEAFF TGTGCCAGCAGCTTGGACCTGGGAGGGAACACTGAAGCTTTCTTT
TRBJ2-7 once TRBV10-3 TRBD1 CAIKEAGQEEQYF TGTGCCATCAAGGAAGCCGGACAGGAGGAGCAGTACTTC
TRBJ1-2 NA TRBV5-1 NA CASSLAGVGYRDGYTF TGCGCCAGCAGCTTGGCCGGGGTTGGGTATCGGGATGGCTACACCTTC
TRBJ1-2 NA TRBV7-6 NA CASSARFGTQANYGYTF TGTGCCAGCAGCGCCCGGTTCGGCACCCAGGCCAACTATGGCTACACCTTC
TRBJ1-1 NA TRBV27 TRBD1 CASSMGQGSTEAFF TGTGCCAGCAGTATGGGACAGGGGAGCACTGAAGCTTTCTTT